This is a list of T cell receptor beta chains from one sample in a study of PD-1 blockade in classical Hodgkin lymphoma. Assay: immunoSEQ multiplex PCR; the TCRdb copy retains only in-frame clones and omits some. The sample consists of about 6,600 clones, around 83% of them appearing once. The sample here was peripheral blood mononuclear cells (PBMCs), taken before the second cycle of nivolumab. Receptors were obtained from a human donor with classical Hodgkin lymphoma. Both conserved end residues are part of each CDR3. The D gene is left open where the match is weak. The size of a clone is reported for some rows only, either as once, few or many, or as a class for expanded clones.

j_call: TRBJ2-1; d_call: -; v_call: TRBV14; clone_size: -; cdr3_nt: TGTGCCAGCAGCCACGGGGTAAGCTCCTACAATGAGCAGTTCTTC; cdr3_aa: CASSHGVSSYNEQFF
j_call: TRBJ2-1; d_call: TRBD1; v_call: TRBV7-2; clone_size: -; cdr3_nt: TGTGCCAGCAGCCCAGGACAGGCCTACAATGAGCAGTTCTTC; cdr3_aa: CASSPGQAYNEQFF
j_call: TRBJ1-1; d_call: -; v_call: TRBV11-3; clone_size: once; cdr3_nt: TGTGCCAGCAGCTTAGATCACGTAGGCAGGGTAAAAGCTTTCTTT; cdr3_aa: CASSLDHVGRVKAFF
j_call: TRBJ2-5; d_call: -; v_call: TRBV19; clone_size: -; cdr3_nt: TGTGCCAGTAGTAACCAACAGCTCTTCCAAGAGACCCAGTACTTC; cdr3_aa: CASSNQQLFQETQYF
j_call: TRBJ2-3; d_call: -; v_call: TRBV13; clone_size: -; cdr3_nt: TGTGCCAGCAGCTTAGGCAGACGCACAGATACGCAGTATTTT; cdr3_aa: CASSLGRRTDTQYF
j_call: TRBJ2-3; d_call: -; v_call: TRBV6-1; clone_size: -; cdr3_nt: TGTGCCAGCAGTGAAGTGTCATTTACCACAGATACGCAGTATTTT; cdr3_aa: CASSEVSFTTDTQYF
j_call: TRBJ1-1; d_call: TRBD1; v_call: TRBV10-1; clone_size: -; cdr3_nt: TGCGCCAGCAACCCAGGGGGTTGGTATACTGAAGCTTTCTTT; cdr3_aa: CASNPGGWYTEAFF
j_call: TRBJ2-1; d_call: -; v_call: TRBV7-6; clone_size: -; cdr3_nt: TGTGCCAGCAGCTTAAGCCTCTTAGGGCCATATGGAAATGAGCAGTTCTTC; cdr3_aa: CASSLSLLGPYGNEQFF
j_call: TRBJ1-5; d_call: -; v_call: TRBV29-1; clone_size: once; cdr3_nt: TGCAGCGTTGGCCGGGGCGGGACGGGACAGCCCCAGCATTTT; cdr3_aa: CSVGRGGTGQPQHF
j_call: TRBJ1-2; d_call: TRBD1; v_call: TRBV5-6; clone_size: -; cdr3_nt: TGTGCCAGCAGCGTAGGACAGGGTCATGGCTACACCTTC; cdr3_aa: CASSVGQGHGYTF
j_call: TRBJ1-3; d_call: -; v_call: TRBV9; clone_size: -; cdr3_nt: TGTGCCAGCAGCGTAGACCCAGGGAATACTGGAAACACCATATATTTT; cdr3_aa: CASSVDPGNTGNTIYF
j_call: TRBJ2-3; d_call: TRBD1; v_call: TRBV4-1; clone_size: -; cdr3_nt: TGCGCCAGCAGCCAAGACCCCGGGACAGGGGACACGCAGTATTTT; cdr3_aa: CASSQDPGTGDTQYF
j_call: TRBJ1-1; d_call: TRBD1; v_call: TRBV9; clone_size: few; cdr3_nt: TGTGCCAGCAGTACCGGGACAGCCTATAGTCCCGCCGGATTCTTT; cdr3_aa: CASSTGTAYSPAGFF
j_call: TRBJ2-2; d_call: TRBD2; v_call: TRBV4-1; clone_size: -; cdr3_nt: TGCGCCAGCAGCCGCTTTTCTAGCGGGAGGGGGTTCGGGGAGCTGTTTTTT; cdr3_aa: CASSRFSSGRGFGELFF
j_call: TRBJ2-6; d_call: -; v_call: TRBV9; clone_size: -; cdr3_nt: TGTGCCAGCAGCCCCTTAACGGGGGCCAACGTCCTGACTTTC; cdr3_aa: CASSPLTGANVLTF
j_call: TRBJ1-2; d_call: -; v_call: TRBV4-2; clone_size: -; cdr3_nt: TGTGCCAGCAGCCGGAAAGCGACAGTCTATGGCTACACCTTC; cdr3_aa: CASSRKATVYGYTF
j_call: TRBJ2-1; d_call: -; v_call: TRBV7-5; clone_size: once; cdr3_nt: TGTGTCAGAAGCTTAGTAGCCGGGACTAGCGGGGGGTTGTATATGAAGTTCTTC; cdr3_aa: CVRSLVAGTSGGLYMKFF
j_call: TRBJ2-5; d_call: TRBD1; v_call: TRBV19; clone_size: -; cdr3_nt: TGTGCCAGTAGTGGGCAGGGGGCTGGGGAGACCCAGTACTTC; cdr3_aa: CASSGQGAGETQYF
j_call: TRBJ2-3; d_call: -; v_call: TRBV21-1; clone_size: once; cdr3_nt: TGTGCCAGCAGCCCTCCAAACAAGCTTTTAAGAACAGATACGCAGTATTTT; cdr3_aa: CASSPPNKLLRTDTQYF
j_call: TRBJ1-2; d_call: -; v_call: TRBV5-6; clone_size: -; cdr3_nt: TGTGCCAGCAGCTGGGGCAAGCCTGGACTGCCCGGTGGCTACACCTTC; cdr3_aa: CASSWGKPGLPGGYTF
j_call: TRBJ2-1; d_call: TRBD2; v_call: TRBV5-1; clone_size: -; cdr3_nt: TGCGCCAGCAGCTCGGGACTAGCGGGAGCCCCCTCCTACAATGAGCAGTTCTTC; cdr3_aa: CASSSGLAGAPSYNEQFF
j_call: TRBJ1-1; d_call: -; v_call: TRBV30; clone_size: few; cdr3_nt: TGTGCCTGGACCACCTCGCTCTTCTCAGAAGCTTTCTTT; cdr3_aa: CAWTTSLFSEAFF
j_call: TRBJ2-3; d_call: -; v_call: TRBV5-1; clone_size: -; cdr3_nt: TGCGCCAGCAGCCTAAACACCGACCAGGGTTCGCAGTATTTT; cdr3_aa: CASSLNTDQGSQYF
j_call: TRBJ2-3; d_call: TRBD1; v_call: TRBV5-1; clone_size: -; cdr3_nt: TGCGCCAGCAGCTTGGAGGTACAGGGGGCTGGAGATACGCAGTATTTT; cdr3_aa: CASSLEVQGAGDTQYF
j_call: TRBJ2-3; d_call: TRBD2; v_call: TRBV7-2; clone_size: -; cdr3_nt: TGTGCCAGCAGTCCCCTAGCGGGAGGGCCTGATACGCAGTATTTT; cdr3_aa: CASSPLAGGPDTQYF
j_call: TRBJ1-1; d_call: -; v_call: TRBV18; clone_size: -; cdr3_nt: TGTGCCAGCTCAGGGGAAAGGGGCACTGAAGCTTTCTTT; cdr3_aa: CASSGERGTEAFF
j_call: TRBJ1-5; d_call: -; v_call: TRBV5-4; clone_size: -; cdr3_nt: TGTGCCAGCAGCTTGGCAGGGTATAATCAGCCCCAGCATTTT; cdr3_aa: CASSLAGYNQPQHF
j_call: TRBJ1-2; d_call: -; v_call: TRBV7-2; clone_size: -; cdr3_nt: TGTGCCAGCAGCTTACTGGGCCACTATGGCTACACCTTC; cdr3_aa: CASSLLGHYGYTF